This record concerns one TCR beta chain sequence. Antigen specificity is unknown. The record originates from a study of identical twins' blood T cells. Study-wide background: Twelve libraries, six alpha and six beta, gave roughly 51 million reads.

Overall study findings and caveats: Out-of-frame TCRbeta clonotypes reportedly had markedly more similar V usage in twins than unrelated donors. Twin repertoire similarity may partly reflect shared environment. Each donor's most abundant TCRbeta clonotypes shared more CDR3 sequences with her twin than unrelated donors.

V lost 3 bases and J 2 bases, leaving 13 bases between the germline ends. CDR3 length equals 15 residues. Germline V gene lookup returns CDR1 KGHSH and CDR2 LQKENI. TCRdb re-analysed the 5' RACE reads in MiXCR, keeping a single row per CDR3 protein. The table has 400,000 or so distinct CDR3 sequences, under 30% seen once; the top ten hold about 6%. The receptor's source is a woman aged 18-49 years in good health. The sequenced sample consisted of PBMCs. The V gene is TRBV18, the J gene TRBJ1-2; D is ambiguous. CDR3 amino acids: CASSPVWRRNYGYTF. The CDR3 DNA reads as TGTGCCAGCTCACCGGTTTGGAGGAGAAACTATGGCTACACCTTC.